Listed here are 27 T cell receptor beta chains from one sample, sequenced in a study of blood T cell repertoires in COVID-19. Repertoires were generated with immunoSEQ multiplex PCR, while TCRdb's copy carries only in-frame clones and drops some. Of over 90,000 clones in the sample, around 80% are singletons; the top ten hold 7.5% to 10%. The sample consisted of peripheral blood. The source is a man in his sixties with active or convalescent COVID-19.

The chain has TRBV6-1 and TRBJ2-3; D perhaps matches TRBD2 (5 bases). Trimming left V 1 base short and J 5 bases short, with 7 bases between. This CDR3 is 13 amino acids long. From germline, CDR1 is MNHNS and CDR2 SASEGT. CDR3 nucleotides: TGTGCCAGCAGTGAAGGAGGGATAGATACGCAGTATTTT. Translated, it gives CASSEGGIDTQYF.

This chain links TRBV7-6 with TRBJ2-3; 7 nucleotides agree with TRBD1. V lost 5 bases and J lost 2; bases outside the gene matches: 7. The CDR3 is 15 residues long. Germline CDR1 reads SGHVS; CDR2 reads FNYEAQ. CDR3 region: CASSPIGQATDTQYF. CDR3 coding DNA: TGTGCCAGCAGCCCCATTGGACAGGCCACAGATACGCAGTATTTT.

This clone came up a few times. This chain connects TRBV27 to TRBJ2-7; 8 nucleotides line up with TRBD2. The germline CDR1 and CDR2 sequences are MNHEY and SMNVEV (reference sequence). CDR3 length: 16 amino acids. J lost 7 bases, V lost 6 bases, and 17 bases had no gene match. The CDR3 DNA follows: TGTGCCAGCAGCCCTGTGGCGAGCGGGAGAGGAAGGGAGCAGTACGTC. Translation: CASSPVASGRGREQYV.

The count of this clone is one. The CDR3 loop reads CASSFLIGQGDYGYTF. In DNA, the CDR3 is TGTGCCAGCAGCTTTCTAATTGGGCAGGGTGACTATGGCTACACCTTC. The rearrangement joins TRBV7-9 to TRBJ1-2; weak D call: TRBD1 (5 bases). The CDR3 extends over 16 amino acids. Looked up from germline, CDR1 is SEHNR and CDR2 is FQNEAQ (reference sequence). Trimming pared 3 bases from V and 3 bases from J, leaving 17 bases between.

The chain has TRBV7-8 and TRBJ2-2; 8 bases align to TRBD2. Germline values: CDR1 SGHVS, CDR2 FQNEAQ. V was pared by 5 bases and J by 4 bases, with 9 bases of the junction left unmatched. This CDR3 comprises 16 residues. CDR3 in DNA: TGTGCCAGCAGCCATGCCGCGGGAGGAAGCACCGGGGAGCTGTTTTTT. It is translated as CASSHAAGGSTGELFF.

V gene TRBV7-2 combines with J gene TRBJ1-6; tentatively, D is TRBD1 (6 bases). V was clipped by 2 bases and J by 5 bases, with 13 bases between them. The V gene's germline CDR1 is SGHTA and CDR2 FQGNSA. This CDR3 spans 16 amino acids. The CDR3 sequence is CASSLLGASNNSPLHF. As DNA, the CDR3 is TGTGCCAGCAGCTTACTGGGGGCGTCCAATAATTCACCCCTCCACTTT.

This sequence joins TRBV4-3 and TRBJ1-2; D ambiguous. Trimming left V 1 base short and J 0 bases short, with 9 bases between. CDR3 length equals 15 residues. Germline lookup yields CDR1 LGHNA and CDR2 YSLEER. The CDR3 here is CASSQGVAANYGYTF. Here the CDR3 DNA reads TGCGCCAGCAGCCAAGGTGTAGCAGCTAACTATGGCTACACCTTC.

The CDR3 DNA follows: TGTGCCAGCAGCTCCTTGGGGCCTCTTAGCCATGAGCAGTTCTTC. Its translation is CASSSLGPLSHEQFF. This chain connects TRBV11-3 to TRBJ2-1; tentative D call: TRBD1 (5 bases). Trimming cost V 4 bases and J 8 bases, with 18 bases left between them. CDR1 SGHNT and CDR2 YENEEA come from the germline V gene. The CDR3 is 15 amino acids.

This clone was observed a handful of times. The genes are TRBV14 and TRBJ2-7, with D possibly TRBD1 on 6 matching bases. The ends were cut back, 1 base at V and 4 bases at J, with 14 bases in the middle. The CDR3 runs to 15 residues. Germline lookup yields CDR1 SGHDN and CDR2 FVKESK. CDR3 DNA sequence: TGTGCCAGCAGCCAAGGATTGGGCAGGGGTTACGAGCAGTACTTC. It encodes CASSQGLGRGYEQYF.

This clone occurred once. The gene calls are TRBV15 and TRBJ2-1; tentatively, D is TRBD2 (5 bases). Germline CDR1 is LNHNV and CDR2 is YYDKDF (reference sequence). V was clipped by 11 bases and J by 7 bases, with 21 bases between them. The CDR3 consists of 14 residues. The CDR3 protein is CAVSTRVVTNEQFF. The CDR3 nucleotides are TGTGCCGTCTCCACTAGGGTTGTCACTAATGAGCAGTTCTTC. The full variable domain, in which reference TRBV15 and TRBJ2-1 provide the parts outside the CDR3, is DAMVIQNPRYQVTQFGKPVTLSCSQTLNHNVMYWYQQKSSQAPKLLFHYYDKDFNNEADTPDNFQSRRPNTSFCFLDIRSPGLGDTAMYLCAVSTRVVTNEQFFGPGTRLTVL.

By share, this clone ranks as medium-sized. The rearrangement uses TRBV6-1 and TRBJ2-7; D possibly corresponds to TRBD2 (5 bases). Deletions cut 3 bases from V and 6 bases from J, with 12 bases between. Germline V gene sequence: CDR1 MNHNS, CDR2 SASEGT. This CDR3 spans 13 amino acids. Written as DNA, the CDR3 is TGTGCCAGCAGTGAGCGGCGGGTTAGCGAGCAGTACTTC. Amino acid sequence: CASSERRVSEQYF.

This clone appeared many times. The chain employs TRBV2 and TRBJ1-5; 7 positions agree with TRBD1. Trimming at V came to 5 bases and at J to 2 bases, leaving 3 bases not matched to a gene. The CDR3 covers 14 residues. CDR1 SNHLY and CDR2 FYNNEI come from the germline V gene. The CDR3 loop reads CASSTGTGNQPQHF. The CDR3 nucleotides are TGTGCCAGCAGTACCGGGACAGGCAATCAGCCCCAGCATTTT. Using reference TRBV2 and TRBJ1-5 for the parts outside the CDR3, the full variable domain is EPEVTQTPSHQVTQMGQEVILRCVPISNHLYFYWYRQILGQKVEFLVSFYNNEISEKSEIFDDQFSVERPDGSNFTLKIRSTKLEDSAMYFCASSTGTGNQPQHFGDGTRLSIL.

This chain links TRBV4-1 with TRBJ2-1; D gene ambiguous. The CDR3 consists of 16 residues. Looked up from germline, CDR1 is MGHRA and CDR2 is YSYEKL. V lost 3 bases and J lost 0, with 12 bases in between. CDR3 DNA sequence: TGCGCCAGCAGCCAGCTCGACTTGATCTCCTACAATGAGCAGTTCTTC. Residues: CASSQLDLISYNEQFF.

There are a few counts of this clone. This sequence joins TRBV9 and TRBJ2-2, with D uncertain. V dropped 4 bases and J dropped 6 bases, with 10 bases sitting between them. Germline CDR1 is SGDLS and CDR2 is YYNGEE. This CDR3 has 13 residues. CDR3 region: CASSPFLAGELFF. The CDR3 DNA follows: TGTGCCAGCAGCCCCTTTCTAGCCGGGGAGCTGTTTTTT.

The V call is TRBV10-3, the J call TRBJ2-3, with a possible D match to TRBD1 (6 bases). Germline V gene data show CDR1 as ENHRY and CDR2 as SYGVKD. V lost 3 bases, J lost 2 bases, and 9 bases lay in between. This CDR3 is built from 14 residues. The CDR3 here is CAISDDRYTDTQYF. In nucleotides, the CDR3 is TGTGCCATCAGTGACGACAGGTACACAGATACGCAGTATTTT.

The rearrangement joins TRBV6-1 to TRBJ1-2; possibly TRBD1 for D (5 bases). V was trimmed by 1 base and J by 0 bases, leaving 15 bases between them. Germline V lookup: CDR1 MNHNS, CDR2 SASEGT. The CDR3 is 17 amino acids. The CDR3 spells CASSEGGGRVPNYGYTF. CDR3 DNA: TGTGCCAGCAGTGAAGGGGGCGGAAGGGTCCCTAACTATGGCTACACCTTC.

CDR3 DNA: TGTGCCAGCAGTCTGGGGACTAGCGGGAACAAACATACGCAGTATTTT. This gives the protein CASSLGTSGNKHTQYF. The chain recombines TRBV28 with TRBJ2-3; 13 bases agree with TRBD2. V lost 5 bases and J lost 7; bases outside the gene matches: 9. Per germline, CDR1 MDHEN and CDR2 SYDVKM. This CDR3 contains 16 residues.

The rearrangement links TRBV28 to TRBJ2-1, with D possibly TRBD2 on 6 matching bases. Germline V gives CDR1 MDHEN, CDR2 SYDVKM. The CDR3 spans 12 residues. Trimming cost V 2 bases and J 7 bases, with 6 bases left between them. The CDR3 region has the DNA TGTGCCAGCAGTTTAGCGGGGAATGAGCAGTTCTTC. Its protein is CASSLAGNEQFF.

The sample holds a few counts of this clone. The chain links TRBV29-1 to TRBJ1-1, with 10 bases matching TRBD1. CDR1 SQVTM and CDR2 ANQGSEA come from the germline V gene. This CDR3 is 12 amino acids long. V shed 6 bases, J shed 4 bases, and the junction held 2 bases outside the gene matches. This chain's CDR3 is CSVRQGATEAFF. In DNA, the CDR3 is TGCAGCGTGAGACAGGGGGCCACTGAAGCTTTCTTT.

This chain uses TRBV6-6 with TRBJ1-1, with D maybe TRBD1 (6 bases). The CDR3 runs to 15 residues. From germline, CDR1 is MNHNY and CDR2 SVGAGI (reference sequence). The V end was cut by 4 bases, the J end by 4 bases, with 16 bases between. The CDR3 is CASSLSGLGATEAFF. The CDR3 nucleotides are TGTGCCAGCAGTTTGTCAGGGTTGGGGGCCACTGAAGCTTTCTTT.

J is TRBJ1-2 and V is TRBV28; a possible D gene is TRBD1 (6 bases). The CDR3 spans 15 residues. Per germline, CDR1 MDHEN and CDR2 SYDVKM. Trimming pared 6 bases from V and 0 bases from J, leaving 14 bases between. DNA for the CDR3: TGTGCCAGCAGCCCTGGGGGCGTCGCTAACTATGGCTACACCTTC. Its translation is CASSPGGVANYGYTF.

The chain joins TRBV11-2 to TRBJ1-1; D is ambiguous. Germline V gene lookup returns CDR1 SGHAT and CDR2 FQNNGV. CDR3 size: 14 residues. Trimming removed 1 base at V and 4 bases at J, with 10 bases between. For the CDR3, the DNA is TGTGCCAGCAGCTTAGTCCCCTCGGGCACTGAAGCTTTCTTT. Protein: CASSLVPSGTEAFF.

This sequence joins TRBV28 and TRBJ2-1; 7 bases match TRBD2. V shed 1 base, J shed 12 bases, and the junction held 15 bases outside the gene matches. CDR1 and CDR2 (germline): MDHEN, SYDVKM. The CDR3 loop spans 16 amino acids. This CDR3 is CASSLFINSGLKGQFF. CDR3 in DNA: TGTGCCAGCAGTTTATTTATTAATAGCGGGCTAAAGGGGCAGTTCTTC. The complete variable domain, with remaining parts taken from reference TRBV28 and TRBJ2-1, reads DVKVTQSSRYLVKRTGEKVFLECVQDMDHENMFWYRQDPGLGLRLIYFSYDVKMKEKGDIPEGYSVSREKKERFSLILESASTNQTSMYLCASSLFINSGLKGQFFGPGTRLTVL.

This clone was detected only once. This chain uses TRBV5-1 with TRBJ2-7; D uncertain. CDR1 and CDR2 (germline): SGHRS, YFSETQ. Deletions cut 0 bases from V and 3 bases from J, with 4 bases between. The CDR3 length is 12 residues. CDR3 sequence (DNA): TGCGCCAGCAGCTTGGCCCGCTACGAGCAGTACGTC. Translated, it gives CASSLARYEQYV.

J is TRBJ1-4 and V is TRBV28; D might be TRBD1 (6 bases). Germline V gene data show CDR1 as MDHEN and CDR2 as SYDVKM. The V end was cut by 5 bases, the J end by 4 bases, with 20 bases between. The CDR3 loop spans 17 amino acids. CDR3 amino acids: CASSPPGRGRGNEKLFF. In DNA form, the CDR3 reads TGTGCCAGCAGTCCGCCCGGGAGGGGCAGGGGTAATGAAAAACTGTTTTTT.

The chain has TRBV5-6 and TRBJ2-2; the D is unclear. Per the germline V gene, CDR1 is SGHDT and CDR2 is YYEEEE. The V gene lost 1 base and the J gene lost 2 bases, with 6 bases spanning the gap. CDR3 length equals 14 residues. The CDR3 sequence is CASSLPSNTGELFF. The CDR3 nucleotides are TGTGCCAGCAGCTTGCCCAGTAACACCGGGGAGCTGTTTTTT.

The gene calls are TRBV27 and TRBJ2-3; 12 bases map to TRBD2. This CDR3 region has 14 residues. Germline V gives CDR1 MNHEY, CDR2 SMNVEV (reference sequence). Trimming at V came to 6 bases and at J to 12 bases, leaving 10 bases not matched to a gene. The CDR3 DNA reads as TGTGCCAGCAGCCCCCATAGGACTAGCGGGGCTCAGTATTTT. It specifies CASSPHRTSGAQYF.